Below, 20 T cell receptor beta chains from the same sample are listed, as sequenced in a study of blood T cell repertoires in COVID-19. The repertoire was sequenced with immunoSEQ multiplex PCR; TCRdb's copy has only in-frame clones and lacks some. The sample has roughly 190,000 clones; about 95% are singletons. Sample: peripheral blood. These receptors all stem from a man younger than 40 with COVID-19, enrolled during active disease.

The chain is built from TRBV28 and TRBJ1-2, with TRBD1 matching 11 bases. Germline CDR1 MDHEN, CDR2 SYDVKM. CDR3 size: 16 residues. Trimming took 2 bases from V and 7 from J; bases not matched to a gene: 9. In DNA, the CDR3 is TGTGCCAGCAGTTTACCACTCGGACAGGGGGCGCCTGGCTACACCTTC. Protein sequence: CASSLPLGQGAPGYTF.

This clone was seen a single time. The chain joins TRBV6-1 to TRBJ2-3; weak D call: TRBD1 (5 bases). CDR3 size: 13 residues. V was trimmed by 1 base and J by 8 bases, leaving 10 bases between them. Germline CDR1 and CDR2: MNHNS and SASEGT. For the CDR3, the DNA is TGTGCCAGCAGTGAAGAAGGGGAATCTACGCAGTATTTT. It codes for CASSEEGESTQYF.

The chain uses TRBV6-5 and TRBJ1-3; 7 nucleotides match TRBD1. This CDR3 has 14 residues. The trim removed 4 bases at V and 4 bases at J, leaving 4 bases unmatched. Germline-derived CDR1 and CDR2 are MNHEY and SVGAGI. In DNA form, the CDR3 reads TGTGCCAGCAGTTCGGGACAGCTGGGAAACACCATATATTTT. It codes for CASSSGQLGNTIYF.

The chain is built from TRBV7-9 and TRBJ2-3, with TRBD2 identical over 13 bases. CDR3 size: 18 residues. V shed 4 bases, J shed 6 bases, and the junction held 13 bases outside the gene matches. Germline V CDR1 and CDR2: SEHNR, FQNEAQ (reference sequence). The CDR3 region is CASSWGTLAGGPFDTQYF. CDR3 nucleotide sequence: TGTGCCAGCAGCTGGGGAACACTAGCGGGGGGGCCGTTCGATACGCAGTATTTT.

This chain uses TRBV5-1 with TRBJ2-3; D unclear. V was trimmed by 1 base and J by 1 base, leaving 7 bases between them. CDR3 size: 14 residues. The V gene's germline CDR1 is SGHRS and CDR2 YFSETQ. The CDR3 reads CASSLPEGTDTQYF. CDR3 in DNA: TGCGCCAGCAGCTTGCCAGAGGGCACAGATACGCAGTATTTT.

This chain uses TRBV27 with TRBJ1-5; TRBD1 matches at 11 bases. Per germline, CDR1 MNHEY and CDR2 SMNVEV (reference sequence). Trimming took 1 base from V and 7 from J; bases not matched to a gene: 12. The CDR3 contains 18 residues. In DNA form, the CDR3 reads TGTGCCAGCAGTTTATACCCCCCGGGACAGGGGGGAGACCAGCCCCAGCATTTT. Its translation: CASSLYPPGQGGDQPQHF.

V gene TRBV7-2 combines with J gene TRBJ1-1; D gene ambiguous. The CDR3 consists of 13 residues. Germline-derived CDR1 and CDR2 are SGHTA and FQGNSA. With 0 bases removed from V and 4 bases from J, the gap between germline ends came to 6 bases. The CDR3 protein is CASSLAISTEAFF. CDR3 sequence (DNA): TGTGCCAGCAGCTTAGCGATCAGCACTGAAGCTTTCTTT.

This sequence joins TRBV19 and TRBJ1-1; TRBD1 matches at 7 bases. J gave up 9 bases and V 3 bases, and 7 bases lay outside the gene matches. The CDR3 spans 13 residues. CDR1 and CDR2 (germline): LNHDA, SQIVND (reference sequence). CDR3 sequence (DNA): TGTGCCAGTAGTATCGACGGGGACAGACAAGCTTTCTTT. Translation gives CASSIDGDRQAFF.

The chain links TRBV30 to TRBJ1-1, with D maybe TRBD1 (6 bases). V was pared by 6 bases and J by 4 bases, with 15 bases between. This CDR3 has 13 amino acids. Germline values: CDR1 GTSNPN, CDR2 SVGIG (reference sequence). The chain's CDR3 is CACTKGVGTEAFF. In DNA form, the CDR3 reads TGTGCCTGCACGAAGGGGGTCGGCACTGAAGCTTTCTTT.

A single count supports this clone. The chain is built from TRBV10-3 and TRBJ1-1, with D tentatively TRBD1 (5 bases). This CDR3 spans 13 amino acids. Germline V lookup: CDR1 ENHRY, CDR2 SYGVKD. V lost 9 bases, J lost 5 bases, and 16 bases lay in between. The CDR3: CAMRGGGSTEAFF. The CDR3 region has the DNA TGTGCCATGAGGGGTGGGGGGTCGACTGAAGCTTTCTTT.

The gene calls are TRBV14 and TRBJ1-2, with 9 bases lining up with TRBD1. CDR1 SGHDN and CDR2 FVKESK come from the germline V gene. V shed 3 bases and J 8 bases; nucleotides not matched to a gene: 4. CDR3 size: 13 residues. The CDR3 region is CASSQRQGEGYTF. Written as DNA, the CDR3 is TGTGCCAGCAGCCAGCGACAGGGGGAAGGCTACACCTTC.

In the case of this clone: Compared with germline, one end of the junction differs, possibly owing to a read error. The chain has TRBV6-2 or TRBV6-3 and TRBJ2-2; a weak D match, TRBD2 (6 bases). Germline V gives CDR1 MNHEY, CDR2 SVGEGT. This CDR3 comprises 17 residues. The CDR3 nucleotides read TGTGCCAGCGGCCAGACCTTTGACAGACTCCACACCGGGGGGCTGTTTTTT. Amino acid sequence: CASGQTFDRLHTGGLFF.

The genes are TRBV3-1 (or the pseudogene TRBV3-2) and TRBJ1-2; 8 nucleotides align to TRBD1. V was clipped by 3 bases and J by 8 bases; unmatched bases: 8. The CDR3 loop spans 14 amino acids. Germline V CDR1 and CDR2: LGHDT, YNNKEL (reference sequence). The CDR3 DNA reads TGTGCCAGCAGCCATCGACAGGGGATACGGGGCTACACCTTC. Its translation is CASSHRQGIRGYTF.

This clone was seen only once. The chain couples TRBV4-1 to TRBJ1-3; no definite D call. The V end lost 1 base, the J end lost 0 bases, and 10 bases lay between the germline ends. The CDR3 spans 16 residues. CDR1 is MGHRA, CDR2 YSYEKL, per germline. The chain's CDR3 is CASSQVMGVSGNTIYF. The CDR3 bases are TGCGCCAGCAGCCAAGTAATGGGCGTCTCTGGAAACACCATATATTTT.

V gene TRBV18 combines with J gene TRBJ2-7, with 11 positions matching TRBD1. CDR3 size: 16 residues. CDR1 is KGHSH and CDR2 is LQKENI in the germline V gene. J was trimmed by 3 bases and V by 2 bases; bases with no gene match: 6. CDR3 in DNA: TGTGCCAGCTCACCAAAAGGACAGGGGGCGGTCTACGAGCAGTACTTC. Protein: CASSPKGQGAVYEQYF.

The V gene is TRBV5-6, the J gene TRBJ2-1; D gene uncertain. The CDR3 length is 17 residues. V lost 2 bases and J lost 3, with 18 bases in between. CDR1 and CDR2 from the germline V gene are SGHDT and YYEEEE. The CDR3 protein is CASSFAPTNKFYNEQFF. The DNA for the CDR3 is TGTGCCAGCAGCTTCGCCCCTACTAATAAATTCTACAATGAGCAGTTCTTC. The full variable domain, rest sourced from reference TRBV5-6 and TRBJ2-1, is DAGVTQSPTHLIKTRGQQVTLRCSPKSGHDTVSWYQQALGQGPQFIFQYYEEEERQRGNFPDRFSGHQFPNYSSELNVNALLLGDSALYLCASSFAPTNKFYNEQFFGPGTRLTVL.

The V and J genes are TRBV21-1 and TRBJ1-1. TRBV21-1 corresponds to a pseudogene. This CDR3 comprises 21 residues. CDR3 DNA sequence: TGTGCCAGCAGCAACAAGACGACGCTCGGGGGGGTTCCGGCTCGGGACACTGAAGCTTTCTTT. Translating gives CASSNKTTLGGVPARDTEAFF.

The sample holds one count of this clone. The rearrangement uses TRBV3-1 (or the pseudogene TRBV3-2) and TRBJ1-3; no clear D. Germline V gives CDR1 LGHDT, CDR2 YNNKEL (reference sequence). This CDR3 has 14 amino acids. Trimming took 5 bases from V and 0 from J, leaving 8 bases between them. The CDR3 coding sequence is TGTGCCAGCAGCGCCCACGGCTCTGGAAACACCATATATTTT. Amino acids: CASSAHGSGNTIYF.

J is TRBJ1-3 and V is TRBV3-1 (or the pseudogene TRBV3-2); D ambiguous. The germline V and J ends were trimmed by 1 base and 3 bases, with 4 bases remaining between them. Germline CDR1 and CDR2: LGHDT and YNNKEL (reference sequence). The CDR3 has 13 amino acids. DNA of the CDR3: TGTGCCAGCAGCCAAGGCGGTGGAAACACCATATATTTT. Its protein product is CASSQGGGNTIYF.

This rearrangement joins TRBV3-1 (or the pseudogene TRBV3-2) to TRBJ2-1; TRBD1 agrees at 9 bases. Germline-derived CDR1 and CDR2 are LGHDT and YNNKEL (reference sequence). This CDR3 is 15 amino acids long. V shed 4 bases, J shed 5 bases, and the junction held 6 bases outside the gene matches. The CDR3 sequence: CASSPPGDRDNEQFF. CDR3 nucleotides: TGTGCCAGCAGCCCTCCAGGGGACAGGGACAATGAGCAGTTCTTC.